Below, 5 T cell receptor beta chains from the same sample are listed, as sequenced in a study of blood T cells in healthy people across ages. A second PCR of 7 to 11 cycles used a sample-barcoded 5' primer and a J-beta primer mix. TCRdb reprocessed the 5' RACE reads with MiXCR, giving one entry per CDR3 protein. The sample lists 950,000 to 1,200,000 distinct CDR3 sequences, roughly two fifths occurring once. The sample was blood. The receptors originated from a man younger than 35 in good health.

With regard to this clonotype: The conserved final phenylalanine or tryptophan is absent from the CDR3, which likely points to a read error. CDR3 DNA: TGTGCCAGCAGCGAGGCGGGACAGGCTACTAGCTACACCTTA. It specifies CASSEAGQATSYTL. The rearrangement uses TRBV9 and TRBJ1-2; 8 nucleotides align to TRBD1. This CDR3 has 14 residues. Germline V CDR1 and CDR2: SGDLS, YYNGEE. V gave up 3 bases and J gave up 9 bases; unmatched junction bases: 10.

This clonotype was counted once. The chain carries TRBV28 and TRBJ2-1; 12 bases fit TRBD2. The germline gives CDR1 MDHEN, CDR2 SYDVKM. The CDR3 spans 15 residues. Trimming at V came to 5 bases and at J to 6 bases, leaving 5 bases not matched to a gene. This chain's CDR3 is CASSKRGLAGNEQFF. For the CDR3, the DNA is TGTGCCAGCAGTAAACGGGGACTAGCGGGCAATGAGCAGTTCTTC.

The V gene is TRBV12-3 or TRBV12-4, the J gene TRBJ2-2, with 15 bases lining up with TRBD2. V shed 5 bases, J shed 6 bases, and the junction held 4 bases outside the gene matches. The length of the CDR3 is 16 residues. The DNA of the CDR3 is TGTGCCAGCAGTCCTCGGACTAGCGGGAGGGCCGGGGAGCTGTTTTTT. It codes for CASSPRTSGRAGELFF.

The count of this clonotype is one. The V call is TRBV6-5, the J call TRBJ2-2; D could derive from TRBD1 or TRBD2 (5 bases each). V dropped 6 bases and J dropped 6 bases, with 11 bases sitting between them. There are 13 residues in the CDR3. Germline V gene data show CDR1 as MNHEY and CDR2 as SVGAGI. CDR3 bases: TGTGCCAGCAGGGAAGGGACCGCCGGGGAGCTGTTTTTT. Translated: CASREGTAGELFF.

The V and J genes are TRBV4-1 and TRBJ1-1; D is undetermined. V gave up 6 bases and J gave up 0 bases, with 11 bases separating them. CDR3 length: 14 amino acids. Germline V lookup: CDR1 MGHRA, CDR2 YSYEKL. CDR3 DNA: TGCGCCAGCAGACCACACAGTTTGAACACTGAAGCTTTCTTT. The encoded protein is CASRPHSLNTEAFF.